This TCR beta chain originates from a study of early T cells in non-severe SARS-CoV-2 infection. Background on the study: The input, bulk RNA from unsorted whole blood, was sequenced, and chains were unpaired. Study-wide findings and caveats: Anti-spike CD8 responses were favored by VDJdb matching, which missed private and CD4 specificities.

This clonotype was picked up a small number of times. Its cognate antigen is unknown. Individual cDNA molecules each received unique molecular identifiers attached to them. TCRdb passed the 5' RACE reads through MiXCR, listing each CDR3 protein once. The sample records tens of thousands of distinct CDR3 sequences, around 10% being singletons. This CDR3 has 16 amino acids. V lost 1 base and J 4 bases, leaving 16 bases between the germline ends. The germline V gene encodes CDR1 DFQATT and CDR2 SNEGSKA (reference sequence). Source material: whole blood. The V gene is TRBV20-1, the J gene TRBJ2-2, with D unclear. The clonotype was recovered from an adult who was a healthcare worker with PCR-confirmed SARS-CoV-2 infection or an uninfected control (not recorded which). The CDR3 loop is CSARAVLGGVTGELFF. Here the CDR3 DNA reads TGCAGTGCTAGAGCAGTCCTTGGCGGAGTCACCGGGGAGCTGTTTTTT.